A single sample gave rise to the 9 T cell receptor beta chains below, sequenced in a study of Graves' ophthalmopathy and Graves' hyperthyroidism. Amplified TCR beta CDR3 regions were obtained using RNA transcripts as template. The library came from an HTBI-primed first-round RT-PCR and a second-round multiplex PCR. TCRdb reprocessed the multiplex PCR reads with MiXCR, giving one entry per CDR3 protein. This table holds 450,000 to 600,000 distinct CDR3 sequences, just under 40% found once. Sequenced material: peripheral blood or thyroid tissue (not recorded which). The receptors were sampled from an adult man with Graves' hyperthyroidism.

This clonotype occurred many times. This chain joins TRBV12-3 or TRBV12-4 and TRBJ2-7; 7 bases are shared with TRBD2. The CDR3 is made up of 13 amino acids. The trim removed 4 bases at V and 2 bases at J, leaving 2 bases unmatched. CDR3 coding DNA: TGTGCCAGCAGTTGGGGGGGAACCTACGAGCAGTACTTC. It codes for CASSWGGTYEQYF.

This clonotype was recorded once. This may arise from a read error, as a much more abundant clone is one base away. J is TRBJ2-5 and V is TRBV19, with a weak D call TRBD1 (6 bases). The V and J ends lost 4 bases and 3 bases respectively, with 12 bases between them. Germline CDR1 LNHDA, CDR2 SQIVND (reference sequence). The CDR3 is 14 residues long. The CDR3 DNA reads as TGTGCCAGTAGTAACAGGGTAGTTGAAGAGACCCAGTACTTC. Its protein product is CASSNRVVEETQYF. Looking up the rest from reference TRBV19 and TRBJ2-5 gives the full variable domain: DGGITQSPKYLFRKEGQNVTLSCEQNLNHDAMYWYRQDPGQGLRLIYYSQIVNDFQKGDIAEGYSVSREKKESFPLTVTSAQKNPTAFYLCASSNRVVEETQYFGPGTRLLVL.

This clonotype was counted ten times or more. The chain uses TRBV7-9 and TRBJ2-5; no reliable D call. CDR3 length equals 13 residues. Germline-derived CDR1 and CDR2 are SEHNR and FQNEAQ (reference sequence). Trimming pared 1 base from V and 5 bases from J, leaving 8 bases between. CDR3 residues: CASSLEGGETQYF. CDR3 nucleotides: TGTGCCAGCAGCTTAGAAGGTGGGGAGACCCAGTACTTC.

The rearrangement links TRBV14 to TRBJ2-1; TRBD2 might be the D (5 bases). Trimming stripped 0 bases from V and 4 bases from J, with 7 bases between. Germline values: CDR1 SGHDN, CDR2 FVKESK. The CDR3 covers 14 residues. CDR3 in amino acids: CASSQESGYNEQFF. CDR3 nucleotide sequence: TGTGCCAGCAGCCAAGAAAGCGGATACAATGAGCAGTTCTTC.

This clonotype was seen at least ten times. CDR3 loop: CASGGGSNQPQHF. CDR3 nucleotides: TGTGCCAGCGGGGGGGGGAGCAATCAGCCCCAGCATTTT. This rearrangement joins TRBV6-5 to TRBJ1-5; TRBD1 might be the D (5 bases). CDR1 is MNHEY and CDR2 is SVGAGI in the germline V gene. The CDR3 totals 13 residues. With 8 bases removed from V and 1 base from J, the gap between germline ends came to 9 bases.

This rearrangement joins TRBV7-2 to TRBJ1-1; perhaps TRBD1 as D (5 bases). CDR1 is SGHTA, CDR2 FQGNSA, per germline. The CDR3 totals 16 residues. The ends were cut back, 5 bases at V and 4 bases at J, with 20 bases in the middle. CDR3 DNA sequence: TGTGCCAGCAGCGTGACTACCCACACCGGGGGCACTGAAGCTTTCTTT. Its protein is CASSVTTHTGGTEAFF.

With respect to this clonotype: A single base separates this from a much larger clone, so it may be a read error. The genes are TRBV6-6 and TRBJ2-7, with D perhaps TRBD1 (6 bases). Germline assignment: CDR1 MNHNY and CDR2 SVGAGI (reference sequence). This CDR3 is 13 amino acids long. The CDR3 sequence: CAGSKDSTYEQYF. CDR3 coding DNA: TGTGCCGGCAGTAAGGACAGCACCTACGAGCAGTACTTC.

Details on this clonotype: This may arise from a read error, as a much more abundant clone is one base away. The rearrangement uses TRBV13 and TRBJ1-2, with 7 bases matching TRBD1. The CDR3 length is 15 residues. Germline loops: CDR1 PRHDT, CDR2 FYEKMQ (reference sequence). CDR3 amino acids: CASSLSGGINYGCTF. The CDR3 nucleotides read TGTGCCAGCAGCTTATCAGGGGGGATTAACTATGGCTGCACCTTC.

This clonotype was recorded many times. The chain employs TRBV7-8 and TRBJ2-7; D unclear. The CDR3 contains 15 residues. CDR1 is SGHVS and CDR2 is FQNEAQ in the germline V gene. V was pared by 5 bases and J by 1 base, with 15 bases between. CDR3 amino acids: CASSPRLEASYEQYF. CDR3 coding DNA: TGTGCCAGCAGCCCGCGGCTAGAAGCATCCTACGAGCAGTACTTC. The full variable domain, completed using reference TRBV7-8 and TRBJ2-7, is GAGVSQSPRYKVAKRGQDVALRCDPISGHVSLFWYQQALGQGPEFLTYFQNEAQLDKSGLPSDRFFAERPEGSVSTLKIQRTQQEDSAVYLCASSPRLEASYEQYFGPGTRLTVT.